This T cell receptor beta chain was sequenced for a study of Ad26.COV2.S vaccination and SARS-CoV-2 variants. The treatment is: around 19 received Ad26.COV2.S at low or high dose, single or two shots; roughly 5 received placebo; per-sample allocation not given. Vaccine and placebo recipients were sampled on day 63 after the first injection. The length of the CDR3 is 16 residues. V lost 0 bases, J lost 5 bases, and 17 bases lay in between. Germline CDR1 and CDR2: SGHNT and YYREEE (reference sequence). Assay used: immunoSEQ multiplex PCR; TCRdb lists only in-frame clones, some missing. Of about 680,000 clones in the sample, approximately 88% were seen once.

This sequence joins TRBV5-4 and TRBJ2-5; D might be TRBD2 (7 bases). Specimen: peripheral blood, collected in a trial of Ad26.COV2.S vaccine versus placebo. The receptor was isolated from a person between 18 and 59 years old who received the Ad26.COV2.S COVID-19 vaccine or a placebo. The CDR3 DNA follows: TGTGCCAGCAGCTTGGGTGTCGGCGGGGGCGGGGAGACCCAGTACTTC. It specifies CASSLGVGGGGETQYF.